Below, 18 T cell receptor beta chains from the same sample are listed, as sequenced in a study of T cell responses to AZD1222 COVID-19 vaccine. Repertoires were generated with immunoSEQ multiplex PCR, while TCRdb's copy carries only in-frame clones and drops some. The table lists 140,000 to 150,000 clones, approximately 90% of them singletons. The sample was peripheral blood, taken on day 0 of AZD1222 vaccination. The origin of the receptors is an adult in good health.

The chain has TRBV6-5 and TRBJ1-2, with D perhaps matching TRBD1 (5 bases). V shed 0 bases and J shed 7 bases, with 6 bases lying between them. CDR3 length equals 12 residues. CDR1 MNHEY and CDR2 SVGAGI come from the germline V gene. The CDR3 sequence: CASSYSGVGYTF. The CDR3 DNA sequence: TGTGCCAGCAGTTACTCGGGGGTTGGCTACACCTTC.

J is TRBJ1-1 and V is TRBV21-1; TRBD1, as called in the table, went unchecked against the DNA. TRBV21-1 is designated a pseudogene. The CDR3 covers 15 residues. The CDR3 loop reads CASSKSTGQGVEAFF. The DNA for the CDR3 is TGTGCCAGCAGCAAATCGACTGGGCAAGGGGTTGAAGCTTTCTTT.

As for this clone: The same CDR3 arises from other DNA sequences in this sample as well. The genes are TRBV27 and TRBJ1-2; no clear D. This CDR3 is 13 amino acids long. Deletions cut 0 bases from V and 2 bases from J, with 4 bases between. Germline V gives CDR1 MNHEY, CDR2 SMNVEV (reference sequence). For the CDR3, the DNA is TGTGCCAGCAGTTTATCGGGGAACTATGGCTACACCTTC. It specifies CASSLSGNYGYTF.

CDR3 bases: TGTGCCAGCAGCGAACCGGGACTAGCGGGGGTGGAGCAGTTCTTC. Its protein is CASSEPGLAGVEQFF. The chain carries TRBV7-9 and TRBJ2-1; 14 bases fit TRBD2. CDR3 size: 15 residues. The germline V gene encodes CDR1 SEHNR and CDR2 FQNEAQ (reference sequence). J lost 10 bases, V lost 5 bases, and 7 bases had no gene match.

On this clone itself: Other nucleotide sequences in the sample specify the same CDR3. V usage is TRBV6-5 and J usage is TRBJ1-6; no clear D gene. V lost 6 bases and J 7 bases, leaving 10 bases between the germline ends. The CDR3 extends over 13 amino acids. CDR1 is MNHEY, CDR2 SVGAGI, per germline. The CDR3 reads CASRASGNSPLHF. In DNA, the CDR3 is TGTGCCAGCAGGGCCAGCGGGAATTCACCCCTCCACTTT.

This clone was detected only a few times. The chain links TRBV18 to TRBJ1-1; tentatively, D is TRBD1 (5 bases). Trimming removed 3 bases at V and 1 base at J, with 12 bases between. This CDR3 comprises 15 residues. Germline V gene lookup returns CDR1 KGHSH and CDR2 LQKENI. The CDR3 DNA sequence: TGTGCCAGCTCACCTATGGGAGGGACGAACACTGAAGCTTTCTTT. As protein: CASSPMGGTNTEAFF. Complete variable domain (other parts from reference TRBV18 and TRBJ1-1): NAGVMQNPRHLVRRRGQEARLRCSPMKGHSHVYWYRQLPEEGLKFMVYLQKENIIDESGMPKERFSAEFPKEGPSILRIQQVVRGDSAAYFCASSPMGGTNTEAFFGQGTRLTVV.

Of note for this clone: Without the conserved terminal phenylalanine or tryptophan, this CDR3 likely stems from a read error. The DNA is omitted, as the CDR3 cannot be located on it reliably, and the CDR3 follows TCRdb's listing. The rearrangement links TRBV7-9 to TRBJ1-3. The germline V gene encodes CDR1 SEHNR and CDR2 FQNEAQ (reference sequence). From its first to its last residue, the CDR3 has 11 amino acids. The chain's CDR3 is CASSLATKENN.

CDR3 sequence (DNA): TGTGCCAGCAGTGGTCCAGGGAGCATCACCGGGGAGCTGTTTTTT. Encoded protein: CASSGPGSITGELFF. This chain joins TRBV25-1 and TRBJ2-2; D might be TRBD1 or TRBD2, each matching 5 bases. The CDR3 is made up of 15 amino acids. The V end was cut by 4 bases, the J end by 4 bases, with 13 bases between. Germline CDR1 MGHDK, CDR2 SYGVNS.

This chain uses TRBV28 with TRBJ1-1, with 7 bases fitting TRBD1. This CDR3 comprises 12 residues. V lost 6 bases to trimming and J lost 4 bases; unmatched junction nucleotides: 2. The germline V gene encodes CDR1 MDHEN and CDR2 SYDVKM. The CDR3 loop is CASRQGGTEAFF. The CDR3 bases are TGTGCCAGCAGGCAGGGGGGCACTGAAGCTTTCTTT.

The chain is built from TRBV5-8 and TRBJ1-2, with 7 bases aligning to TRBD1. J lost 5 bases, V lost 0 bases, and 10 bases had no gene match. The germline V gene has CDR1 SGHTS and CDR2 YDEGEE. The CDR3 totals 16 residues. CDR3 in amino acids: CASSLGQWDSTYGYTF. The CDR3 DNA is TGTGCCAGCAGCTTGGGGCAATGGGACAGCACTTATGGCTACACCTTC.

V gene TRBV14 combines with J gene TRBJ1-4; D ambiguous. Germline V gives CDR1 SGHDN, CDR2 FVKESK. The CDR3 totals 14 residues. V was cut by 3 bases and J by 8 bases, with 13 bases left in between. CDR3: CASSQGLLREKLFF. In DNA, the CDR3 is TGTGCCAGCAGCCAGGGGTTATTGCGGGAAAAACTGTTTTTT.

This chain connects TRBV9 to TRBJ2-1; the D gene could be TRBD1 or TRBD2 (5 bases each). The CDR3 sequence is 16 residues long. The germline CDR1 and CDR2 sequences are SGDLS and YYNGEE. V was clipped by 0 bases and J by 9 bases, with 19 bases between them. The CDR3 sequence: CASSVVGTTISGEQFF. The DNA for the CDR3 is TGTGCCAGCAGCGTAGTAGGGACGACTATCAGCGGTGAGCAGTTCTTC.

The rearrangement uses TRBV11-3 and TRBJ2-1; D is uncertain. The V and J ends lost 4 bases and 9 bases respectively, with 10 bases between them. This CDR3 region has 12 residues. In germline, CDR1 is SGHNT, CDR2 YENEEA. CDR3: CASSYGAREQFF. CDR3 nucleotides: TGTGCCAGCAGCTACGGAGCTCGTGAGCAGTTCTTC.

This sequence joins TRBV28 and TRBJ1-4; D unresolved. Trimming stripped 6 bases from V and 6 bases from J, with 14 bases between. Germline CDR1 and CDR2: MDHEN and SYDVKM. The CDR3 is 14 amino acids. CDR3: CASSTGVPDEKLFF. Here the CDR3 DNA reads TGTGCCAGCAGCACGGGAGTTCCCGATGAAAAACTGTTTTTT.

The chain employs TRBV9 and TRBJ1-3, with D maybe TRBD1 (6 bases). Germline CDR1 and CDR2: SGDLS and YYNGEE. This CDR3 comprises 17 residues. V was clipped by 3 bases and J by 4 bases, with 20 bases between them. The CDR3 here is CASSAGTTRRAGNTIYF. The DNA of the CDR3 is TGTGCCAGCAGCGCCGGGACAACCCGTCGAGCAGGAAACACCATATATTTT.

This chain uses TRBV5-1 with TRBJ1-2; 9 bases are a match to TRBD1. Germline trimming cut 0 bases from V and 7 bases from J; bases unmatched to any gene: 7. The germline V gene encodes CDR1 SGHRS and CDR2 YFSETQ. The CDR3 runs to 15 residues. CDR3 in DNA: TGCGCCAGCAGCTTGGACCCCCGGGACAGGGCTGGCTACACCTTC. It translates to CASSLDPRDRAGYTF.

The rearrangement links TRBV30 to TRBJ2-2; 10 bases are a match to TRBD2. The germline CDR1 and CDR2 sequences are GTSNPN and SVGIG (reference sequence). The trim removed 3 bases at V and 5 bases at J, leaving 6 bases unmatched. The CDR3 runs to 15 residues. This CDR3 reads CAWRIAGGRTGELFF. In nucleotides, the CDR3 is TGTGCCTGGAGAATAGCGGGGGGTCGAACCGGGGAGCTGTTTTTT.

V gene TRBV28 combines with J gene TRBJ1-1, with D unresolved. CDR3 size: 13 residues. Trimming pared 6 bases from V and 1 base from J, leaving 9 bases between. Germline loops: CDR1 MDHEN, CDR2 SYDVKM. This chain's CDR3 is CASRRTGNTEAFF. The CDR3 nucleotides are TGTGCCAGCAGAAGGACGGGGAACACTGAAGCTTTCTTT.